This paragraph reports one T cell receptor (beta chain). Its antigen is unknown. It was with 60 Vbeta and 13 Jbeta primers that the PCR ran. Sequenced by immunoSEQ multiplex PCR; TCRdb stores in-frame clones only, minus some. The profile shows roughly 240,000 clones, around 84% of them singletons. This entry comes from a study of cytomegalovirus exposure and HLA in healthy donors. Study-level findings and limits: A later analysis, which compared TCR beta chains of equal frequency, found the HLA-associated ones more clonally expanded. Three of the chains that were CMV-associated were confirmed in vitro to be specific for CMV antigens.

Germline V gives CDR1 MNHEY, CDR2 SVGAGI. Unmatched junction bases numbered 6, after V lost 6 bases and J lost 6 bases. The CDR3 is 15 residues long. Source material: PBMCs. The chain is built from TRBV6-5 and TRBJ2-3, with TRBD2 identical over 13 bases. The clonotype originates from a girl aged 2 to 10 in good health and CMV-seronegative. CDR3 bases: TGTGCCAGCAGATTACTAGCGGGGGGGCTGGATACGCAGTATTTT. This codes for CASRLLAGGLDTQYF.